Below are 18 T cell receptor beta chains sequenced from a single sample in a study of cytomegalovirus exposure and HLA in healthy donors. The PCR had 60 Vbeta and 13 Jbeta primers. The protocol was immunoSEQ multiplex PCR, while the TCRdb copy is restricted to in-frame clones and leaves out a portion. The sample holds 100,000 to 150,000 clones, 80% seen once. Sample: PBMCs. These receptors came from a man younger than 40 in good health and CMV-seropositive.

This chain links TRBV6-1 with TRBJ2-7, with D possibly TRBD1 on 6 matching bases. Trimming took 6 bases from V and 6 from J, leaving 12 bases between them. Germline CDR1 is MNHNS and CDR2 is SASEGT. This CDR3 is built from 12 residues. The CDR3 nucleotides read TGTGCCAGCAGCCCGGACAGTTCCGAGCAGTACTTC. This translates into CASSPDSSEQYF.

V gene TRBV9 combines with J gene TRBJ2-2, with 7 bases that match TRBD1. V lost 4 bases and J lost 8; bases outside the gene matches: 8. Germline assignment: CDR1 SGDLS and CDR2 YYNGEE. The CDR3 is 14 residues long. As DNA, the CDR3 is TGTGCCAGCAGCCCTAGGGGGCCCCCGGGGGAGCTGTTTTTT. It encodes CASSPRGPPGELFF.

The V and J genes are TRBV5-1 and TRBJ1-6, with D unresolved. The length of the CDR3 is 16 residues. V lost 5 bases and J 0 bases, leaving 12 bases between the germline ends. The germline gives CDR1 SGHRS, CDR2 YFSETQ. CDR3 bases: TGCGCCAGCAGTCGGAGGGCATCCTCCTATAATTCACCCCTCCACTTT. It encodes CASSRRASSYNSPLHF.

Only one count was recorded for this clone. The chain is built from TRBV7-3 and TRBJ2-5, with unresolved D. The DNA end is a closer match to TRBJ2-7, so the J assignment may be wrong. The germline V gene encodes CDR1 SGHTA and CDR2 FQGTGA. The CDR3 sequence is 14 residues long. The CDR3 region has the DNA TGTGCCAGCAGCTTAACGCCAGTAGCCTACGAGCAGTACTTC. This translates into CASSLTPVAYEQYF.

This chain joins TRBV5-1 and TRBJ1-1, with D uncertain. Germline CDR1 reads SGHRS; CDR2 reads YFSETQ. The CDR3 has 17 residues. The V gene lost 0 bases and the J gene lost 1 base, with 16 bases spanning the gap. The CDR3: CASSLVKRVPWNTEAFF. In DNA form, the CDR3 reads TGCGCCAGCAGCTTGGTTAAGAGAGTGCCCTGGAACACTGAAGCTTTCTTT. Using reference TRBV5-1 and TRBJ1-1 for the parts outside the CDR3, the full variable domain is KAGVTQTPRYLIKTRGQQVTLSCSPISGHRSVSWYQQTPGQGLQFLFEYFSETQRNKGNFPGRFSGRQFSNSRSEMNVSTLELGDSALYLCASSLVKRVPWNTEAFFGQGTRLTVV.

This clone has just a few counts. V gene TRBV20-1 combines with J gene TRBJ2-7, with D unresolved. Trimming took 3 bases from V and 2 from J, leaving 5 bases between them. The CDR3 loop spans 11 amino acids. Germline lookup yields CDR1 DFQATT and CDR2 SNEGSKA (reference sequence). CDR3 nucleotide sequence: TGCAGTGCTAGGGGCCCCTACGAGCAGTACTTC. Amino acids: CSARGPYEQYF.

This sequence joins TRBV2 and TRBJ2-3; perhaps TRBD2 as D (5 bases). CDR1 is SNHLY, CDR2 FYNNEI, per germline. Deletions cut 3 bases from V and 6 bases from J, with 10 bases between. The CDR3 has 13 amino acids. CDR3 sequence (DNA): TGTGCCAGCAGTGACCACCGCGGGGATACGCAGTATTTT. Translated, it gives CASSDHRGDTQYF.

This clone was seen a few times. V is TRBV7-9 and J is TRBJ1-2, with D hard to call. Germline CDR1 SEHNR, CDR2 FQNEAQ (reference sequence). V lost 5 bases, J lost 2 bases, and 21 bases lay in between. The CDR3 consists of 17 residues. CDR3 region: CASSPMPHIGLNYGYTF. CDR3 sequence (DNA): TGTGCCAGCAGCCCCATGCCTCACATTGGACTAAACTATGGCTACACCTTC.

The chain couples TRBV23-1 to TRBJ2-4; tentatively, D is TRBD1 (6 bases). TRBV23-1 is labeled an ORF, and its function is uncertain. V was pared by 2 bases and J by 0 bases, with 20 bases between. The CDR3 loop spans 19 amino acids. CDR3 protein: CASSQKMRAGEIAKNIQYF. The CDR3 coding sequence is TGCGCCAGCAGTCAAAAGATGAGGGCAGGGGAAATAGCCAAAAACATTCAGTACTTC.

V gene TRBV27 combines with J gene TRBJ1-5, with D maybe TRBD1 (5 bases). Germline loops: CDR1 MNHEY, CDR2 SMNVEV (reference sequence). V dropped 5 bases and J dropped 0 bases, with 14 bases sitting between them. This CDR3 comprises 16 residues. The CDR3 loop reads CASSPLPRDSNQPQHF. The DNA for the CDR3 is TGTGCCAGCAGTCCCTTGCCCAGGGATAGCAATCAGCCCCAGCATTTT.

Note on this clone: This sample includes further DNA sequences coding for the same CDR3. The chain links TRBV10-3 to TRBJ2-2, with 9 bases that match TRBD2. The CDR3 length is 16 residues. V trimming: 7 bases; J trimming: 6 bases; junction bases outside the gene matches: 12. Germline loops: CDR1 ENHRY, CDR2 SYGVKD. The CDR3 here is CAIMATSGVNAGELFF. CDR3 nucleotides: TGTGCCATCATGGCGACTAGCGGAGTGAATGCCGGGGAGCTGTTTTTT.

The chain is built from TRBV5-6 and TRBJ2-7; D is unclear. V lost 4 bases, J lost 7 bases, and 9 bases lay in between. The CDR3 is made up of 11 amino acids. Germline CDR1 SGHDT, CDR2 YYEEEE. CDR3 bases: TGTGCCAGCAGCAACTACGTGGAGCAGTACTTC. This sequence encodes CASSNYVEQYF.

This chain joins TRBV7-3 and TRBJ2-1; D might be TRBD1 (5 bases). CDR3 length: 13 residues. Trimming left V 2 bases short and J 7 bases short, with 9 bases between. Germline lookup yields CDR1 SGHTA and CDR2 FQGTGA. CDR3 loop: CASSLEAGNEQFF. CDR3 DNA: TGTGCCAGCAGCTTAGAGGCAGGGAATGAGCAGTTCTTC.

The CDR3 DNA reads TGTGCCAGCAGTGAGCAGTCAGGCGGGGGCTTCACAGATACGCAGTATTTT. This codes for CASSEQSGGGFTDTQYF. The chain uses TRBV6-1 and TRBJ2-3; D may be TRBD2 (7 bases). V lost 3 bases, J lost 2 bases, and 18 bases lay in between. The CDR3 runs 17 residues. CDR1 and CDR2 (germline): MNHNS, SASEGT.

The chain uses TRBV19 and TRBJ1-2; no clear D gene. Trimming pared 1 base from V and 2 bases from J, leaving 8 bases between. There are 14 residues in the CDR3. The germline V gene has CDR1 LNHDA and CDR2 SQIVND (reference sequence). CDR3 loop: CASSIGPKNYGYTF. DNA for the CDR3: TGTGCCAGTAGTATAGGGCCGAAAAACTATGGCTACACCTTC. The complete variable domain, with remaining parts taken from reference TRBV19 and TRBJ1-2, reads DGGITQSPKYLFRKEGQNVTLSCEQNLNHDAMYWYRQDPGQGLRLIYYSQIVNDFQKGDIAEGYSVSREKKESFPLTVTSAQKNPTAFYLCASSIGPKNYGYTFGSGTRLTVV.

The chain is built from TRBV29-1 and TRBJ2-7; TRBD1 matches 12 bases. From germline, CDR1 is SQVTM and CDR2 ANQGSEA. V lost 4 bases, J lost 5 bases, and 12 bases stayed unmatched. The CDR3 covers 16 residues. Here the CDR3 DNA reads TGCAGCGTTGTACCGGGACAGGGGGCTTTTCGCCACGAGCAGTACTTC. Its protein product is CSVVPGQGAFRHEQYF.

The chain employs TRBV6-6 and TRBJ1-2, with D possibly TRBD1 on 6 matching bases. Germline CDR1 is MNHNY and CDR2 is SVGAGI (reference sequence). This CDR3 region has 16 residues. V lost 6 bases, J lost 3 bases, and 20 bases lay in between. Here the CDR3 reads CASRDSPNPTDYGYTF. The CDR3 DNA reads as TGTGCCAGCAGGGACAGCCCCAACCCGACCGACTATGGCTACACCTTC.

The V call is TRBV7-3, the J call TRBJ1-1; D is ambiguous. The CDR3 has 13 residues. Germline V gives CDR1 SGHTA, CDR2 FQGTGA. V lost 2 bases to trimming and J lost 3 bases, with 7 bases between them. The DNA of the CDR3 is TGTGCCAGCAGCTTATTTATATACACTGAAGCTTTCTTT. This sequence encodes CASSLFIYTEAFF.